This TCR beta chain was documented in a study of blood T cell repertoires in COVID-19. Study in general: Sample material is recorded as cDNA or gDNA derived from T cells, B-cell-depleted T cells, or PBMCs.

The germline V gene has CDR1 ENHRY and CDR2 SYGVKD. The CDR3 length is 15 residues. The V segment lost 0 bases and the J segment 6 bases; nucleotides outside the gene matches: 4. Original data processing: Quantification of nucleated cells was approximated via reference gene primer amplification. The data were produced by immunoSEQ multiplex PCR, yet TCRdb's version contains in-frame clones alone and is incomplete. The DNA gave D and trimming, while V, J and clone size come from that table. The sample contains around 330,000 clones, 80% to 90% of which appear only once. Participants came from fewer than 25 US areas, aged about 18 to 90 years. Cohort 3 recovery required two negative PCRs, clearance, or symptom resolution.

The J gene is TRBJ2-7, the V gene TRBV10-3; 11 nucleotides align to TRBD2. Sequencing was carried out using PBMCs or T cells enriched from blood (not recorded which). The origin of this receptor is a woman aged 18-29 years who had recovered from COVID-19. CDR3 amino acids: CAISESLAGGREQYF. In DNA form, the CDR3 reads TGTGCCATCAGTGAGTCGCTAGCGGGGGGCCGCGAGCAGTACTTC.